This is a list of T cell receptor beta chains from one sample in a study of early T cells in non-severe SARS-CoV-2 infection. MiXCR was run by TCRdb on the 5' RACE reads, yielding one entry per CDR3 protein. Of fewer than 50,000 distinct CDR3 sequences in the sample, under 7.5% were seen once. The input for sequencing was whole blood, taken at baseline. All receptors derive from an adult who was a healthcare worker with PCR-confirmed SARS-CoV-2 infection or an uninfected control (not recorded which). CDR3s include the opening cysteine and the closing phenylalanine or tryptophan. A D gene is named only where the DNA matches it firmly. Not every row has a clone size; where given, it reads once, few, many or a size class.

size: NA; D: TRBD2; J: TRBJ2-1; V: TRBV10-3; CDR3: CAISPYRLAGGLHELFF; DNA: TGTGCCATCAGTCCCTATCGACTAGCGGGGGGGCTTCATGAGCTGTTCTTC
size: many; D: NA; J: TRBJ2-4; V: TRBV5-6; CDR3: CASSWDPGRGNIQYF; DNA: TGTGCCAGCAGCTGGGACCCGGGGCGCGGGAACATTCAGTACTTC
size: many; D: TRBD1; J: TRBJ1-2; V: TRBV7-2; CDR3: CASSPVPGQTNYGYTF; DNA: TGTGCCAGCAGCCCAGTCCCGGGACAGACTAACTATGGCTACACCTTC
size: many; D: NA; J: TRBJ2-7; V: TRBV7-2; CDR3: CASSFGIPPYEQYF; DNA: TGTGCCAGCAGCTTCGGGATTCCCCCCTACGAGCAGTACTTC
size: many; D: NA; J: TRBJ2-5; V: TRBV12-3/TRBV12-4; CDR3: CASSFKEAATQYF; DNA: TGTGCCAGCAGTTTTAAAGAGGCGGCAACCCAGTACTTC
size: many; D: TRBD1; J: TRBJ2-5; V: TRBV27; CDR3: CASRDRAQETQYF; DNA: TGTGCCAGCCGCGACAGGGCTCAAGAGACCCAGTACTTC
size: many; D: TRBD2; J: TRBJ2-2; V: TRBV7-2; CDR3: CASSARTSGPSPTGELFF; DNA: TGTGCCAGCAGCGCGAGGACTAGCGGGCCTTCACCCACCGGGGAGCTGTTTTTT
size: NA; D: NA; J: TRBJ1-2; V: TRBV11-3; CDR3: CASSLGGGQRNYGYTF; DNA: TGTGCCAGCAGCTTAGGAGGAGGACAGCGTAACTATGGCTACACCTTC
size: NA; D: NA; J: TRBJ1-6; V: TRBV19; CDR3: CASTREGPLHF; DNA: TGTGCCAGTACTCGGGAGGGACCCCTCCACTTT
size: NA; D: TRBD1; J: TRBJ1-2; V: TRBV6-6; CDR3: CASSYPSLDRGWEGYTF; DNA: TGTGCCAGCAGTTACCCCTCCTTGGACAGGGGGTGGGAGGGGTACACCTTC
size: many; D: TRBD1; J: TRBJ1-1; V: TRBV7-8; CDR3: CASTNRQGDGTEAFF; DNA: TGTGCCAGCACCAACCGACAGGGTGATGGCACTGAAGCTTTCTTT
size: NA; D: TRBD1; J: TRBJ2-7; V: TRBV19; CDR3: CASGTASTQQYF; DNA: TGTGCCAGCGGGACAGCCTCTACGCAGCAGTACTTC
size: few; D: NA; J: TRBJ2-1; V: TRBV7-2; CDR3: CASSLGRVPNEQFF; DNA: TGTGCCAGCAGCTTAGGTAGGGTTCCCAATGAGCAGTTCTTC
size: few; D: NA; J: TRBJ2-1; V: TRBV11-2; CDR3: CASSLDRGNEQFF; DNA: TGTGCCAGCAGCTTAGATCGCGGTAATGAGCAGTTCTTC
size: many; D: TRBD1; J: TRBJ1-1; V: TRBV29-1; CDR3: CSVTGGMNTEAFF; DNA: TGCAGCGTTACAGGGGGTATGAACACTGAAGCTTTCTTT
size: many; D: NA; J: TRBJ2-7; V: TRBV7-8; CDR3: CASSLVRQNYEQYF; DNA: TGTGCCAGCAGCTTAGTTCGTCAGAACTACGAGCAGTACTTC
size: many; D: TRBD1; J: TRBJ2-7; V: TRBV25-1; CDR3: CASTRQGTYEQYF; DNA: TGTGCCAGCACGAGACAGGGGACCTACGAGCAGTACTTC
size: many; D: TRBD2; J: TRBJ2-1; V: TRBV6-2/TRBV6-3; CDR3: CASSPGLIAGAFTYNEQFF; DNA: TGTGCCAGCAGCCCAGGGTTGATAGCGGGGGCGTTTACCTACAATGAGCAGTTCTTC
size: NA; D: TRBD1; J: TRBJ2-7; V: TRBV5-4; CDR3: CASSLEQGAGEQYF; DNA: TGTGCCAGCAGCTTGGAACAGGGGGCGGGCGAGCAGTACTTC
size: many; D: TRBD1; J: TRBJ1-1; V: TRBV5-1; CDR3: CASLPGDRGSGTEAFF; DNA: TGCGCCAGCCTACCAGGGGACAGGGGGTCGGGCACTGAAGCTTTCTTT
size: many; D: TRBD1; J: TRBJ2-1; V: TRBV6-2/TRBV6-3; CDR3: CASRPGQGAGEQFF; DNA: TGTGCCAGCAGACCGGGACAGGGGGCAGGTGAGCAGTTCTTC
size: many; D: NA; J: TRBJ1-1; V: TRBV5-5; CDR3: CASSPNTGLREAFF; DNA: TGTGCCAGTTCACCGAATACAGGGCTACGTGAAGCTTTCTTT
size: few; D: NA; J: TRBJ1-1; V: TRBV18; CDR3: CASSPETGKAEAFF; DNA: TGTGCCAGCTCACCAGAGACAGGAAAGGCTGAAGCTTTCTTT
size: few; D: TRBD2; J: TRBJ2-5; V: TRBV4-3; CDR3: CASSQGTSGVETQYF; DNA: TGCGCCAGCAGCCAAGGGACTAGCGGGGTAGAGACCCAGTACTTC
size: many; D: TRBD2; J: TRBJ2-1; V: TRBV28; CDR3: CASSPLAGANYNEQFF; DNA: TGTGCCAGCAGTCCACTAGCGGGGGCTAACTACAATGAGCAGTTCTTC
size: few; D: TRBD1; J: TRBJ2-7; V: TRBV6-6; CDR3: CASSPGQIYEQYF; DNA: TGTGCCAGCAGTCCGGGACAGATATACGAGCAGTACTTC
size: many; D: NA; J: TRBJ1-3; V: TRBV6-5; CDR3: CASSRVNSFGNTIYF; DNA: TGTGCCAGCAGCCGCGTCAACAGTTTTGGAAACACCATATATTTT
size: many; D: NA; J: TRBJ1-5; V: TRBV12-3/TRBV12-4; CDR3: CASSFREEQPQHF; DNA: TGTGCCAGCAGTTTTAGGGAAGAACAGCCCCAGCATTTT
size: many; D: TRBD1; J: TRBJ1-1; V: TRBV29-1; CDR3: CSVVPGQGAAFF; DNA: TGCAGCGTTGTGCCCGGACAGGGGGCGGCTTTCTTT
size: NA; D: TRBD2; J: TRBJ2-1; V: TRBV6-1; CDR3: CASSDRAGVLYNEQFF; DNA: TGTGCCAGCAGTGATCGCGCGGGGGTCCTCTACAATGAGCAGTTCTTC
size: many; D: NA; J: TRBJ1-2; V: TRBV13; CDR3: CASSLGVGYGYTF; DNA: TGTGCCAGCAGCTTAGGGGTGGGCTATGGCTACACCTTC
size: few; D: TRBD1; J: TRBJ2-2; V: TRBV30; CDR3: CAWSRQGATGELFF; DNA: TGTGCCTGGAGTAGGCAGGGGGCAACCGGGGAGCTGTTTTTT
size: many; D: NA; J: TRBJ1-6; V: TRBV11-2; CDR3: CASSPTTNSNSPLHF; DNA: TGTGCCAGCAGCCCGACAACAAACAGCAATTCACCCCTCCACTTT
size: few; D: NA; J: TRBJ2-7; V: TRBV5-1; CDR3: CASRPTESPGTYEQYF; DNA: TGCGCCAGCAGACCGACTGAGAGTCCTGGCACCTACGAGCAGTACTTC
size: NA; D: TRBD2; J: TRBJ2-3; V: TRBV2; CDR3: CASSGTSGTSTDTQYF; DNA: TGTGCCAGCAGCGGGACTAGCGGAACTAGCACAGATACGCAGTATTTT
size: few; D: TRBD2; J: TRBJ2-7; V: TRBV29-1; CDR3: CSVATSGPHEQYF; DNA: TGCAGCGTTGCAACTAGCGGGCCCCACGAGCAGTACTTC
size: many; D: NA; J: TRBJ2-5; V: TRBV7-2; CDR3: CASSPFRRETQYF; DNA: TGTGCCAGCAGCCCCTTTCGTAGGGAGACCCAGTACTTC
size: many; D: NA; J: TRBJ1-1; V: TRBV27; CDR3: CASIGRGGIEAFF; DNA: TGTGCCAGCATTGGGCGGGGCGGGATTGAAGCTTTCTTT
size: many; D: NA; J: TRBJ2-7; V: TRBV29-1; CDR3: CSVGPGLEYF; DNA: TGCAGCGTTGGGCCGGGCCTCGAGTACTTC
size: NA; D: NA; J: TRBJ1-2; V: TRBV18; CDR3: CASSPPGVGYGYTF; DNA: TGTGCCAGCTCACCCCCTGGGGTCGGCTATGGCTACACCTTC
size: few; D: NA; J: TRBJ2-7; V: TRBV4-2; CDR3: CASSQDLGYEQYF; DNA: TGTGCCAGCAGCCAAGATCTGGGCTACGAGCAGTACTTC
size: many; D: NA; J: TRBJ2-7; V: TRBV20-1; CDR3: CSARDSRSYEQYF; DNA: TGCAGTGCTAGAGATTCCCGCAGCTACGAGCAGTACTTC
size: few; D: TRBD1; J: TRBJ2-2; V: TRBV6-2/TRBV6-3; CDR3: CASSYSRGRGNTGELFF; DNA: TGTGCCAGCAGTTATAGCAGGGGGCGAGGGAACACCGGGGAGCTGTTTTTT
size: many; D: NA; J: TRBJ2-3; V: TRBV24-1; CDR3: CATSDLTFGGTDTQYF; DNA: TGTGCCACCAGTGATTTGACTTTTGGAGGCACAGATACGCAGTATTTT
size: many; D: TRBD2; J: TRBJ2-3; V: TRBV4-3; CDR3: CASSQAQRGGQGTQYF; DNA: TGCGCCAGCAGCCAAGCCCAGCGGGGGGGCCAAGGTACGCAGTATTTT
size: many; D: NA; J: TRBJ2-7; V: TRBV18; CDR3: CASSDRTSYEQYF; DNA: TGTGCCAGCTCAGACAGGACCTCCTACGAGCAGTACTTC
size: NA; D: NA; J: TRBJ1-2; V: TRBV2; CDR3: CASSEVVGAAYGYTF; DNA: TGTGCCAGCAGTGAAGTGGTAGGGGCGGCCTATGGCTACACCTTC
size: few; D: NA; J: TRBJ1-1; V: TRBV6-2/TRBV6-3; CDR3: CASTDPQTEAFF; DNA: TGTGCCAGCACCGACCCCCAGACTGAAGCTTTCTTT
size: many; D: NA; J: TRBJ2-7; V: TRBV6-2/TRBV6-3; CDR3: CASSLVNYEQYF; DNA: TGTGCCAGCTCTCTCGTGAACTACGAGCAGTACTTC
size: many; D: NA; J: TRBJ2-1; V: TRBV7-2; CDR3: CASSSQPGTAYNEQFF; DNA: TGTGCCAGCAGCTCCCAGCCGGGGACTGCCTACAATGAGCAGTTCTTC
size: many; D: NA; J: TRBJ1-3; V: TRBV29-1; CDR3: CSTGLGNTIYF; DNA: TGCAGCACTGGACTTGGAAACACCATATATTTT
size: many; D: NA; J: TRBJ1-6; V: TRBV12-3/TRBV12-4; CDR3: CASSTHKRGSPLHF; DNA: TGTGCCAGCAGTACCCACAAAAGGGGTTCACCCCTCCACTTT
size: many; D: NA; J: TRBJ2-2; V: TRBV11-3; CDR3: CASSLGTGNTGELFF; DNA: TGTGCCAGCAGCTTGGGGACGGGGAACACCGGGGAGCTGTTTTTT
size: few; D: TRBD2; J: TRBJ2-2; V: TRBV20-1; CDR3: CSARATSGELTGELFF; DNA: TGCAGTGCTAGAGCTACTAGCGGGGAGCTCACCGGGGAGCTGTTTTTT